Below, 9 T cell receptor beta chains from the same sample are listed, as sequenced in a study of blood T cell repertoires in COVID-19. This table comes from immunoSEQ multiplex PCR, and its TCRdb copy is limited to in-frame clones, with some not included. The table lists a few hundred thousand clones, 89% of them singletons. Sequenced material: peripheral blood. These receptors all come from a woman aged 55-70 years with COVID-19, enrolled during active disease.

This chain connects TRBV7-9 to TRBJ2-5, with a tentative D call TRBD1 (6 bases). There are 15 residues in the CDR3. Germline CDR1 is SEHNR and CDR2 is FQNEAQ (reference sequence). V was shortened by 0 bases and J by 4 bases, with 12 bases between the two germline ends. DNA for the CDR3: TGTGCCAGCAGCTTAGCGGGGGCAGCGACAGAGACCCAGTACTTC. Translation gives CASSLAGAATETQYF.

The J gene is TRBJ1-3, the V gene TRBV7-9; 7 bases match TRBD1. Trimming removed 3 bases from V and 0 bases from J; junction bases left unmatched: 5. Germline assignment: CDR1 SEHNR and CDR2 FQNEAQ (reference sequence). The CDR3 contains 16 residues. The CDR3 coding sequence is TGTGCCAGCAGCTTTCGGGGACAGAACTCTGGAAACACCATATATTTT. This encodes CASSFRGQNSGNTIYF.

DNA of the CDR3: TGTGCCAGCAGCCCCGGGGTCGCAACTAATGAAAAACTGTTTTTT. Translation: CASSPGVATNEKLFF. The chain links TRBV7-6 to TRBJ1-4; D gene ambiguous. Trimming took 5 bases from V and 0 from J, leaving 10 bases between them. Per germline, CDR1 SGHVS and CDR2 FNYEAQ. This CDR3 comprises 15 residues.

The V gene is TRBV19, the J gene TRBJ1-1, with 8 positions matching TRBD1. V lost 1 base to trimming and J lost 1 base; unmatched junction nucleotides: 2. The germline CDR1 and CDR2 sequences are LNHDA and SQIVND (reference sequence). The CDR3 is 15 amino acids. The CDR3 nucleotides are TGTGCCAGTAGTATAGCGACAGGGGCGAACACTGAAGCTTTCTTT. Translation: CASSIATGANTEAFF.

V gene TRBV30 combines with J gene TRBJ1-1; D is undetermined. Germline CDR1 and CDR2: GTSNPN and SVGIG (reference sequence). Trimming took 6 bases from V and 1 from J, leaving 9 bases between them. This CDR3 has 12 amino acids. CDR3 in amino acids: CACLPWNTEAFF. DNA for the CDR3: TGTGCCTGCCTACCATGGAACACTGAAGCTTTCTTT.

Only a few counts were recorded for this clone. V gene TRBV30 combines with J gene TRBJ1-2; 11 bases agree with TRBD1. This CDR3 is built from 15 residues. The trim removed 2 bases at V and 4 bases at J, leaving 6 bases unmatched. Per the germline V gene, CDR1 is GTSNPN and CDR2 is SVGIG (reference sequence). DNA for the CDR3: TGTGCCTGGAGTCTAGCGGGACAGGGGGGCTATGGCTACACCTTC. Protein product: CAWSLAGQGGYGYTF.

V usage is TRBV29-1 and J usage is TRBJ1-4, with 11 bases identical to TRBD1. CDR1 is SQVTM, CDR2 ANQGSEA, per germline. The CDR3 contains 16 residues. V shed 4 bases and J 3 bases; nucleotides not matched to a gene: 7. The CDR3 reads CSVGLGQGAANEKLFF. The CDR3 DNA reads as TGCAGCGTTGGTCTAGGACAGGGGGCTGCTAATGAAAAACTGTTTTTT.

The chain carries TRBV2 and TRBJ1-2, with D maybe TRBD1 (5 bases). This CDR3 is built from 15 residues. Trimming stripped 5 bases from V and 4 bases from J, with 17 bases between. Germline CDR1 SNHLY, CDR2 FYNNEI. In DNA form, the CDR3 reads TGTGCCAGCAGTCAGCTCATCCGACAGAGCTATGGCTACACCTTC. Translation: CASSQLIRQSYGYTF. Based on the CDR3 plus reference TRBV2 and TRBJ1-2, the full variable domain is EPEVTQTPSHQVTQMGQEVILRCVPISNHLYFYWYRQILGQKVEFLVSFYNNEISEKSEIFDDQFSVERPDGSNFTLKIRSTKLEDSAMYFCASSQLIRQSYGYTFGSGTRLTVV.

V usage is TRBV13 and J usage is TRBJ2-7, with a weak D call TRBD2 (5 bases). V lost 5 bases and J lost 0, with 17 bases in between. The germline V gene has CDR1 PRHDT and CDR2 FYEKMQ (reference sequence). The CDR3 totals 16 residues. CDR3 region: CASSPPPGVGSYEQYF. DNA for the CDR3: TGTGCCAGCAGCCCCCCGCCCGGGGTCGGCTCCTACGAGCAGTACTTC.